These 32 T cell receptor beta chains share one sample of origin, sequenced in a study of blood T cell repertoires in COVID-19. Profiled with immunoSEQ multiplex PCR; TCRdb holds only in-frame clones, not every one. This table has around 64,000 clones, 70% to 90% appearing once. Sequencing was done on a sample of peripheral blood. Receptors were obtained from a middle-aged man with active COVID-19.

V gene TRBV29-1 combines with J gene TRBJ2-3; TRBD2 might be the D (6 bases). This CDR3 is built from 12 residues. The V and J ends lost 3 bases and 6 bases respectively, with 10 bases between them. Germline CDR1 SQVTM, CDR2 ANQGSEA. CDR3 DNA: TGCAGCGTTGATCGGGAGATGGATACGCAGTATTTT. Translated: CSVDREMDTQYF.

V and J are TRBV19 and TRBJ2-1; 7 bases match TRBD2. The CDR3 runs 13 residues. Trimming removed 4 bases from V and 5 bases from J; junction bases left unmatched: 2. Germline lookup yields CDR1 LNHDA and CDR2 SQIVND (reference sequence). The CDR3 is CASSTGLNNEQFF. The CDR3 coding sequence is TGTGCCAGTAGTACGGGACTAAACAATGAGCAGTTCTTC. The whole variable domain, remainder taken from reference TRBV19 and TRBJ2-1, is DGGITQSPKYLFRKEGQNVTLSCEQNLNHDAMYWYRQDPGQGLRLIYYSQIVNDFQKGDIAEGYSVSREKKESFPLTVTSAQKNPTAFYLCASSTGLNNEQFFGPGTRLTVL.

The CDR3 bases are TGTGCCAGCAGCATGTCCAACTATGGCTACACCTTC. This translates into CASSMSNYGYTF. The V and J genes are TRBV28 and TRBJ1-2; D is unclear. Trimming removed 6 bases from V and 2 bases from J, with 7 bases in between. Germline CDR1 and CDR2: MDHEN and SYDVKM. This CDR3 is built from 12 residues.

The V gene is TRBV19, the J gene TRBJ2-3, with TRBD2 matching over 8 bases. Germline lookup yields CDR1 LNHDA and CDR2 SQIVND (reference sequence). V trimming: 9 bases; J trimming: 3 bases; junction bases outside the gene matches: 11. This CDR3 comprises 15 residues. The CDR3 sequence: CASASRGARTDTQYF. CDR3 bases: TGTGCCAGCGCATCGCGGGGGGCGCGAACAGATACGCAGTATTTT.

This clone has just one count. This chain connects TRBV4-3 to TRBJ2-2; TRBD2 matches at 8 bases. The V gene end was trimmed by 6 bases and the J gene end by 1 base; junction bases not matched to a gene: 1. The CDR3 is 14 residues long. Germline CDR1 and CDR2: LGHNA and YSLEER. The CDR3 DNA sequence: TGCGCCAGCAGACTAGCGGAGAACACCGGGGAGCTGTTTTTT. Translated: CASRLAENTGELFF.

The chain couples TRBV5-1 to TRBJ2-5, with 8 bases fitting TRBD2. The CDR3 has 17 residues. Germline-derived CDR1 and CDR2 are SGHRS and YFSETQ. Trimming took 4 bases from V and 2 from J; bases not matched to a gene: 13. The DNA for the CDR3 is TGCGCCAGCAGCCGGACCCTCGTGTCTAGCGGGCAAGAGACCCAGTACTTC. This gives the protein CASSRTLVSSGQETQYF. Filled out from reference TRBV5-1 and TRBJ2-5, the complete variable domain reads KAGVTQTPRYLIKTRGQQVTLSCSPISGHRSVSWYQQTPGQGLQFLFEYFSETQRNKGNFPGRFSGRQFSNSRSEMNVSTLELGDSALYLCASSRTLVSSGQETQYFGPGTRLLVL.

V gene TRBV9 combines with J gene TRBJ2-3; D is perhaps TRBD1 (6 bases). Looked up from germline, CDR1 is SGDLS and CDR2 is YYNGEE. CDR3 size: 14 residues. With 4 bases removed from V and 4 bases from J, the gap between germline ends came to 13 bases. As DNA, the CDR3 is TGTGCCAGCAGCCACGAGGGGGTCGCAGATACGCAGTATTTT. It codes for CASSHEGVADTQYF.

The rearrangement uses TRBV5-4 and TRBJ1-3, with D maybe TRBD1 (6 bases). V gave up 0 bases and J gave up 0 bases, with 10 bases separating them. CDR1 is SGHNT and CDR2 is YYREEE in the germline V gene (reference sequence). The CDR3 contains 16 residues. In nucleotides, the CDR3 is TGTGCCAGCAGCTTGGGGACAGCGGTCTCTGGAAACACCATATATTTT. Protein: CASSLGTAVSGNTIYF.

V gene TRBV6-2 or TRBV6-3 combines with J gene TRBJ2-7; no definite D call. The CDR3 runs to 17 residues. The germline V gene has CDR1 MNHEY and CDR2 SVGEGT. The V end was cut by 0 bases, the J end by 3 bases, with 18 bases between. CDR3 residues: CASSYSRHIDTYYEQYF. The CDR3 nucleotides are TGTGCCAGCAGTTACTCACGTCATATCGACACCTACTACGAGCAGTACTTC.

This chain joins TRBV6-5 and TRBJ2-7; 8 nucleotides agree with TRBD1. The CDR3 has 12 residues. The junction had 5 bases not matched to a gene; V was cut back by 8 bases and J by 5 bases. The germline V gene has CDR1 MNHEY and CDR2 SVGAGI. The CDR3 loop reads CASGQGHDEQYF. The CDR3 nucleotides are TGTGCCAGCGGACAGGGTCACGACGAGCAGTACTTC.

The chain uses TRBV18 and TRBJ2-5; 7 bases agree with TRBD1. Per the germline V gene, CDR1 is KGHSH and CDR2 is LQKENI. The CDR3 is 15 amino acids. J gave up 2 bases and V 1 base, and 4 bases lay outside the gene matches. The CDR3 is CASSPLTGDQETQYF. The CDR3 DNA sequence: TGTGCCAGCTCACCACTTACAGGGGATCAAGAGACCCAGTACTTC.

This clone was recorded once. The rearrangement joins TRBV7-3 to TRBJ1-2; TRBD1 aligns across 8 bases. J gave up 1 base and V 5 bases, and 9 bases lay outside the gene matches. The germline V gene encodes CDR1 SGHTA and CDR2 FQGTGA. This CDR3 region has 16 residues. CDR3 nucleotide sequence: TGTGCCAGCAGCCTCGGGCCGGGACAGGATAACTATGGCTACACCTTC. Protein product: CASSLGPGQDNYGYTF.

The V gene is TRBV28, the J gene TRBJ1-4; the match to TRBD1 covers 8 bases. The CDR3 is 14 residues long. V lost 10 bases to trimming and J lost 7 bases; unmatched junction nucleotides: 11. The germline CDR1 and CDR2 sequences are MDHEN and SYDVKM. Here the CDR3 DNA reads TGTGCCACCACCCGGGGACAGGAAATTGAAAAACTGTTTTTT. It translates to CATTRGQEIEKLFF.

This clone occurred once. This rearrangement joins TRBV3-1 (or the pseudogene TRBV3-2) to TRBJ1-5, with 11 bases fitting TRBD1. The CDR3 covers 15 residues. Trimming took 3 bases from V and 2 from J; bases not matched to a gene: 0. The germline V gene encodes CDR1 LGHDT and CDR2 YNNKEL (reference sequence). In DNA form, the CDR3 reads TGTGCCAGCAGCCAGGGACAGGGGGGCAATCAGCCCCAGCATTTT. Protein product: CASSQGQGGNQPQHF.

This chain links TRBV28 with TRBJ1-1; tentatively, D is TRBD1 (5 bases). The germline V gene has CDR1 MDHEN and CDR2 SYDVKM. V dropped 8 bases and J dropped 2 bases, with 9 bases sitting between them. This CDR3 has 12 amino acids. In DNA, the CDR3 is TGTGCCAGCTGGGGGGGAAACACTGAAGCTTTCTTT. This translates into CASWGGNTEAFF.

This sequence joins TRBV19 and TRBJ2-1, with 12 positions matching TRBD2. Germline CDR1 LNHDA, CDR2 SQIVND (reference sequence). After removal of 3 bases from V and 4 bases from J, the junction contained 4 bases not matched to a gene. The CDR3 runs 16 residues. In nucleotides, the CDR3 is TGTGCCAGTAGTATTCGGACTAGCGGGGAGTACAATGAGCAGTTCTTC. This codes for CASSIRTSGEYNEQFF. Looking up the rest from reference TRBV19 and TRBJ2-1 gives the full variable domain: DGGITQSPKYLFRKEGQNVTLSCEQNLNHDAMYWYRQDPGQGLRLIYYSQIVNDFQKGDIAEGYSVSREKKESFPLTVTSAQKNPTAFYLCASSIRTSGEYNEQFFGPGTRLTVL.

The chain has TRBV9 and TRBJ1-6; 7 nucleotides agree with TRBD1. CDR3 length equals 17 residues. Trimming at V came to 0 bases and at J to 7 bases, leaving 10 bases not matched to a gene. Germline-derived CDR1 and CDR2 are SGDLS and YYNGEE. The CDR3 nucleotides read TGTGCCAGCAGCGTAGGTCAGGGGGACGTAATCAATTCACCCCTCCACTTT. Its translation: CASSVGQGDVINSPLHF.

The genes are TRBV4-1 and TRBJ2-1, with 8 positions matching TRBD2. CDR1 and CDR2 from the germline V gene are MGHRA and YSYEKL. V shed 3 bases and J 0 bases; nucleotides not matched to a gene: 4. This CDR3 has 16 amino acids. The CDR3 loop reads CASSQVSGVSYNEQFF. CDR3 sequence (DNA): TGCGCCAGCAGCCAGGTTAGCGGGGTCTCCTACAATGAGCAGTTCTTC.

The chain uses TRBV24-1 and TRBJ2-2; no clear D. Germline V gives CDR1 KGHDR, CDR2 SFDVKD. Between the trimmed V and J ends, which lost 6 bases and 1 base, there was a span of 11 bases. CDR3 length: 15 residues. The CDR3: CATSNQALNTGELFF. CDR3 bases: TGTGCCACCAGTAACCAGGCCTTGAACACCGGGGAGCTGTTTTTT.

The chain employs TRBV5-1 and TRBJ1-4; tentatively, D is TRBD1 (5 bases). The CDR3 is 15 residues long. The ends were cut back, 3 bases at V and 14 bases at J, with 23 bases in the middle. CDR1 and CDR2 from the germline V gene are SGHRS and YFSETQ. This CDR3 reads CASSSPMGGSGKLFF. In nucleotides, the CDR3 is TGCGCCAGCAGCTCTCCAATGGGGGGGTCTGGTAAGCTGTTTTTT.

V usage is TRBV24-1 and J usage is TRBJ2-1; TRBD2 matches 11 bases. This CDR3 has 13 amino acids. J lost 9 bases, V lost 4 bases, and 1 base had no gene match. Germline V gene lookup returns CDR1 KGHDR and CDR2 SFDVKD. The CDR3 is CATSEGTSGEQFF. In DNA form, the CDR3 reads TGTGCCACCAGTGAAGGGACTAGCGGTGAGCAGTTCTTC.

The rearrangement links TRBV10-3 to TRBJ2-7; 7 bases map to TRBD1. Germline loops: CDR1 ENHRY, CDR2 SYGVKD. CDR3 length: 13 residues. Trimming removed 10 bases from V and 0 bases from J; junction bases left unmatched: 6. The CDR3 DNA is TGTGCCAGTACAGGGGCCCTCTCCTACGAGCAGTACTTC. This translates into CASTGALSYEQYF.

The genes are TRBV28 and TRBJ1-6; TRBD1 matches 10 bases. From germline, CDR1 is MDHEN and CDR2 SYDVKM. The CDR3 totals 15 residues. The V gene end was trimmed by 2 bases and the J gene end by 6 bases; junction bases not matched to a gene: 1. Here the CDR3 reads CASSLGTGVNSPLHF. The CDR3 region has the DNA TGTGCCAGCAGTTTAGGGACAGGGGTTAATTCACCCCTCCACTTT.

This chain joins TRBV19 and TRBJ1-2; no clear D. CDR3 length: 12 residues. V gave up 5 bases and J gave up 7 bases, with 11 bases separating them. CDR1 and CDR2 from the germline V gene are LNHDA and SQIVND (reference sequence). The CDR3 protein is CASSPPGSGYTF. CDR3 sequence (DNA): TGTGCCAGTAGTCCACCCGGTAGTGGCTACACCTTC.

This chain uses TRBV10-2 with TRBJ1-5; D is perhaps TRBD1 (5 bases). This CDR3 is 15 amino acids long. In germline, CDR1 is WSHSY, CDR2 SAAADI. The V gene lost 4 bases and the J gene lost 4 bases, with 14 bases spanning the gap. Here the CDR3 reads CASSASGRENQPQHF. In DNA, the CDR3 is TGCGCCAGCAGTGCTTCAGGGAGGGAAAATCAGCCCCAGCATTTT.

This chain connects TRBV27 to TRBJ1-1; D remains ambiguous. The germline V gene has CDR1 MNHEY and CDR2 SMNVEV (reference sequence). The CDR3 is 10 amino acids. V was shortened by 10 bases and J by 2 bases, with 5 bases between the two germline ends. Written as DNA, the CDR3 is TGTGCCATCACAAACACTGAAGCTTTCTTT. It yields the protein CAITNTEAFF.

The V gene is TRBV19, the J gene TRBJ2-5; TRBD1 agrees at 11 bases. From germline, CDR1 is LNHDA and CDR2 SQIVND (reference sequence). CDR3 length: 14 amino acids. V lost 6 bases to trimming and J lost 5 bases; unmatched junction nucleotides: 5. The CDR3 region is CASSRDRGLETQYF. The CDR3 DNA is TGTGCCAGTAGCCGGGACAGGGGGTTGGAGACCCAGTACTTC. The full variable domain, rest sourced from reference TRBV19 and TRBJ2-5, is DGGITQSPKYLFRKEGQNVTLSCEQNLNHDAMYWYRQDPGQGLRLIYYSQIVNDFQKGDIAEGYSVSREKKESFPLTVTSAQKNPTAFYLCASSRDRGLETQYFGPGTRLLVL.

The V and J genes are TRBV7-2 and TRBJ1-2, with TRBD1 matching 8 bases. Germline V gene lookup returns CDR1 SGHTA and CDR2 FQGNSA. The CDR3 consists of 15 residues. Unmatched junction bases numbered 5, after V lost 1 base and J lost 4 bases. CDR3 sequence (DNA): TGTGCCAGCAGCTTAGAAGTGACAGGGGTCTATGGCTACACCTTC. The encoded protein is CASSLEVTGVYGYTF.

V usage is TRBV5-5 and J usage is TRBJ2-5; perhaps TRBD2 as D (5 bases). V was trimmed by 0 bases and J by 4 bases, leaving 13 bases between them. The CDR3 is made up of 15 amino acids. Germline CDR1 SGHKS, CDR2 YYEKEE (reference sequence). CDR3 loop: CASSLGGSGGETQYF. CDR3 DNA: TGTGCCAGCAGCTTGGGAGGGAGTGGAGGAGAGACCCAGTACTTC. Supplemented by reference TRBV5-5 and TRBJ2-5, the full variable domain reads DAGVTQSPTHLIKTRGQQVTLRCSPISGHKSVSWYQQVLGQGPQFIFQYYEKEERGRGNFPDRFSARQFPNYSSELNVNALLLGDSALYLCASSLGGSGGETQYFGPGTRLLVL.

This rearrangement joins TRBV7-8 to TRBJ2-3; possible D gene TRBD1, 6 bases. Germline CDR1 SGHVS, CDR2 FQNEAQ. V was trimmed by 2 bases and J by 2 bases, leaving 11 bases between them. CDR3 size: 15 residues. DNA for the CDR3: TGTGCCAGCAGCTTATACGGACAGTACACAGATACGCAGTATTTT. Its translation is CASSLYGQYTDTQYF.

The rearrangement joins TRBV29-1 to TRBJ2-1, with a tentative D call TRBD1 (5 bases). Germline lookup yields CDR1 SQVTM and CDR2 ANQGSEA. V shed 7 bases and J shed 6 bases, with 10 bases lying between them. The CDR3 sequence is 11 residues long. CDR3 nucleotides: TGCAGCGCCCGACAGTCCAATGAGCAGTTCTTC. Translated, it gives CSARQSNEQFF.

The chain joins TRBV15 to TRBJ1-2, with a tentative D call TRBD1 (5 bases). Trimming pared 6 bases from V and 5 bases from J, leaving 10 bases between. Looked up from germline, CDR1 is LNHNV and CDR2 is YYDKDF (reference sequence). There are 12 residues in the CDR3. DNA for the CDR3: TGTGCCACCAGGGGGCCAGTTTATGGCTACACCTTC. Its translation: CATRGPVYGYTF.